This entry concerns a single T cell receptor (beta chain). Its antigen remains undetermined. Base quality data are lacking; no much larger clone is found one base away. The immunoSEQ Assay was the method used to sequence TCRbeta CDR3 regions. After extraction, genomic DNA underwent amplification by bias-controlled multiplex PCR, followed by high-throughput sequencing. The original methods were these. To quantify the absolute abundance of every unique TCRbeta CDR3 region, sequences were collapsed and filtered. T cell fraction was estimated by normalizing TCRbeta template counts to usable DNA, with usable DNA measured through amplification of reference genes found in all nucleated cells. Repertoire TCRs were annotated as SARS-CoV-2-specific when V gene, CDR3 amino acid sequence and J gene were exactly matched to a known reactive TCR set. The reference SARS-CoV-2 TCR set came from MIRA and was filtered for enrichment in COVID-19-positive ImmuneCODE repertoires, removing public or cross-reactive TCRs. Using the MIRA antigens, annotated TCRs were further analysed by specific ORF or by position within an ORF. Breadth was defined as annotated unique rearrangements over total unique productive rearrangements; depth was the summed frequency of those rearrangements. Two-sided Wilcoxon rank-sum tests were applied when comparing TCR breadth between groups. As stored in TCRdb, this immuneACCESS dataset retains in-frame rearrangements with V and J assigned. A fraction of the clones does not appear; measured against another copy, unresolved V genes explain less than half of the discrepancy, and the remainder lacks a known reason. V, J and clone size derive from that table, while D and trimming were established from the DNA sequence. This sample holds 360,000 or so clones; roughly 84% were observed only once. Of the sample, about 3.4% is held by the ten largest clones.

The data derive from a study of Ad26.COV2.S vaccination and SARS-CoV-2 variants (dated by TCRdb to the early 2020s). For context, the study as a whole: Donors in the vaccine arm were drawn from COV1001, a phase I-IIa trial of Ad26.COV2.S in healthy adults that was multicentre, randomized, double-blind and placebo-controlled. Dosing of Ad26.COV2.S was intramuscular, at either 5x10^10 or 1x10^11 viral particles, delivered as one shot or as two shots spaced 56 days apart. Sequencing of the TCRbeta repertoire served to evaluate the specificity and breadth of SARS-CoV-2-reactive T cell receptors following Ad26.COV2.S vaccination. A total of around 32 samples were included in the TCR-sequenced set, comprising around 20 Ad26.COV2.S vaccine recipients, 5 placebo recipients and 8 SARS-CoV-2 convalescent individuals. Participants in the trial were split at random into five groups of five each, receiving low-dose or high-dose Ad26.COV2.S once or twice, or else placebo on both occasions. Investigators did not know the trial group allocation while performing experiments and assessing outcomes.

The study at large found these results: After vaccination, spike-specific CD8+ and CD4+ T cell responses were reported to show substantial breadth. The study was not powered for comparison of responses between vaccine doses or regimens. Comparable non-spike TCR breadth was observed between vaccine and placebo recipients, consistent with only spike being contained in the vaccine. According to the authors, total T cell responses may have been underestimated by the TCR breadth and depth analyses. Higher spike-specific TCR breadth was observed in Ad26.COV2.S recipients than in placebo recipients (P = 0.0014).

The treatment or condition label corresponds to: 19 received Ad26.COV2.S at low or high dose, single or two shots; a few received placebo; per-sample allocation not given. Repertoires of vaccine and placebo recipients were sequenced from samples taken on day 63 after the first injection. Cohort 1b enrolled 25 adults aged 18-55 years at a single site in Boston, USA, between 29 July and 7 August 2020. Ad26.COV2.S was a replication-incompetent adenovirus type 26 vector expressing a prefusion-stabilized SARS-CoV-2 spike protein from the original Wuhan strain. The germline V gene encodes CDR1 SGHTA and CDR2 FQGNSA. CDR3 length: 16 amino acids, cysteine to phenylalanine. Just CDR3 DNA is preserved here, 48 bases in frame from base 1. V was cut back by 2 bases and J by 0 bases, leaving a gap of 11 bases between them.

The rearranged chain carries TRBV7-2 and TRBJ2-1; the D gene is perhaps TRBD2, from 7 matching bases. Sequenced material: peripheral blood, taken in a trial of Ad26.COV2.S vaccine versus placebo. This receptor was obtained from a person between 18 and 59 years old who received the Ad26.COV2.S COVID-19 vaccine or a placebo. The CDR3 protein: CASSLRGGFSYNEQFF. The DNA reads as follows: TGTGCCAGCAGCTTAAGGGGGGGCTTCTCCTACAATGAGCAGTTCTTC.